This is a list of T cell receptor beta chains from one sample in a study of OX40 agonist ivuxolimab in advanced cancers. Some clones are missing from TCRdb's copy, which holds only in-frame ones; the method was immunoSEQ multiplex PCR. The sample includes roughly 93,000 clones, about 92% of them seen just once. This sample comprised CD4+ or CD8+ T cells sorted from blood, obtained in a trial of the OX40 agonist ivuxolimab. The receptors come from an adult with an advanced solid tumor such as melanoma, head and neck, liver or kidney cancer. The CDR3 runs from the conserved cysteine through the conserved F or W. Fields, in order: clone size, D gene, J gene, V gene, CDR3 protein, CDR3 DNA. A D gene is named only where the DNA matches it firmly. Clone sizes are given selectively: once, few, many, or a class where the clone is expanded.

>NA|NA|TRBJ2-2|TRBV7-5
CARSKVTSGGGTGELFF
TGTGCCAGAAGCAAAGTAACTAGCGGGGGAGGCACCGGGGAGCTGTTTTTT
>NA|NA|TRBJ2-3|TRBV20-1
CSAGDSLEAF
TGCAGTGCAGGGGACTCTTTAGAGGCTTTT
>NA|NA|TRBJ2-1|TRBV7-9
CASSLNNEQFF
TGTGCCAGCAGCCTTAACAATGAGCAGTTCTTC
>NA|NA|TRBJ1-2|TRBV6-9
CASSYSSPTGEGYTF
TGTGCCAGCAGTTACTCGTCCCCGACAGGAGAAGGCTACACCTTC
>NA|TRBD2|TRBJ2-4|TRBV6-1
CASSEPGGLNIQYF
TGTGCCAGCAGTGAACCGGGGGGGTTAAACATTCAGTACTTC
>NA|TRBD2|TRBJ2-1|TRBV27
CASSLSVTSGVSYNEQFF
TGTGCCAGCAGTTTATCGGTAACTAGCGGGGTCTCCTACAATGAGCAGTTCTTC
>NA|NA|TRBJ2-7|TRBV9
CASTYYEQYF
TGTGCCAGCACCTACTACGAGCAGTACTTC
>NA|NA|TRBJ2-7|TRBV18
CASSPYPGANEQYF
TGTGCCAGCTCACCATATCCAGGGGCTAACGAGCAGTACTTC
>NA|NA|TRBJ2-1|TRBV5-4
CASSLGRGGLYNEQFF
TGTGCCAGCAGCTTGGGTCGCGGGGGCCTCTACAATGAGCAGTTCTTC
>NA|TRBD1|TRBJ1-5|TRBV19
CASRTTGIGNQPQHF
TGTGCCAGTAGAACGACAGGGATTGGCAATCAGCCCCAGCATTTT
>once|NA|TRBJ2-1|TRBV6-5
CASSSGGQGANEQFF
TGTGCCAGCAGTAGCGGGGGACAGGGAGCCAATGAGCAGTTCTTC
>NA|TRBD2|TRBJ2-7|TRBV2
CASRTSGGYEQYF
TGTGCCAGCAGGACTAGCGGGGGTTACGAGCAGTACTTC
>once|NA|TRBJ1-2|TRBV9
CASSPPGNYGYTF
TGTGCCAGCAGCCCCCCAGGGAACTATGGCTACACCTTC
>NA|NA|TRBJ2-7|TRBV21-1
CASSKAPGGDEQYF
TGTGCCAGCAGCAAAGCCCCGGGAGGTGACGAGCAGTACTTC
>NA|NA|TRBJ2-5|TRBV5-4
CASSLGGARKVETQYF
TGTGCCAGCAGCTTAGGGGGGGCCCGAAAAGTGGAGACCCAGTACTTC
>NA|TRBD1|TRBJ2-1|TRBV19
CASSHPPGQGSQSEQFF
TGTGCCAGTTCTCACCCACCGGGACAGGGCTCTCAAAGCGAGCAGTTCTTC
>NA|NA|TRBJ1-6|TRBV4-1
CASSWGAEGDSPLHF
TGCGCCAGCAGCTGGGGCGCGGAGGGCGATTCACCCCTCCACTTT
>NA|TRBD1|TRBJ2-1|TRBV5-5
CASSRELRTGGAGNEQFF
TGTGCCAGCAGCCGCGAACTTAGGACAGGGGGCGCGGGGAATGAGCAGTTCTTC
>NA|TRBD1|TRBJ1-1|TRBV6-5
CASSSSGTVNTEAFF
TGTGCCAGCAGTTCGTCCGGGACAGTGAACACTGAAGCTTTCTTT
>NA|NA|TRBJ2-7|TRBV30
CAWSLSSGFFYEQYF
TGTGCCTGGAGTTTGTCCAGCGGATTCTTCTACGAGCAGTACTTC
>NA|TRBD1|TRBJ1-1|TRBV10-3
CAISGTSGTGWAFF
TGTGCCATCAGCGGGACCTCCGGGACAGGATGGGCTTTCTTT
>NA|NA|TRBJ1-4|TRBV7-6
CASSPISTNEKLFF
TGTGCCAGCAGTCCCATTTCAACTAATGAAAAACTGTTTTTT
>NA|NA|TRBJ2-3|TRBV7-9
CASSYLTDTQYF
TGTGCCAGCAGCTACCTCACAGATACGCAGTATTTT
>NA|NA|TRBJ1-5|TRBV21-1
CASSNAGAKDTQPQHF
TGTGCCAGCAGCAACGCGGGGGCGAAAGACACTCAGCCCCAGCATTTT
>NA|NA|TRBJ2-7|TRBV11-2
CASSFVYEQYF
TGTGCCAGCAGCTTTGTATACGAGCAGTACTTC
>once|TRBD2|TRBJ2-2|TRBV9
CASGWGLADTGELFF
TGTGCCAGCGGCTGGGGACTAGCGGACACCGGGGAGCTGTTTTTT
>NA|TRBD1|TRBJ1-2|TRBV6-6
CASSFQGEDYTF
TGTGCCAGCAGTTTTCAGGGGGAGGACTACACCTTC
>NA|NA|TRBJ1-1|TRBV29-1
CSVTPRVGTEAFF
TGCAGCGTCACCCCCCGGGTGGGCACTGAAGCTTTCTTT
>NA|NA|TRBJ2-1|TRBV19
CASMDLGLTSVEQFF
TGTGCCAGTATGGATCTAGGACTAACCTCGGTTGAGCAGTTCTTC
>NA|TRBD2|TRBJ2-5|TRBV7-3
CASSLTSGGARETQYF
TGTGCCAGCAGCTTAACTAGCGGGGGGGCCAGGGAGACCCAGTACTTC
>NA|NA|TRBJ2-1|TRBV5-1
CASTPSGGAVIRNYNEQFF
TGCGCCAGCACCCCGTCTGGGGGAGCGGTTATACGGAACTACAATGAGCAGTTCTTC
>NA|NA|TRBJ2-2|TRBV5-3
CASSLIRTGELFF
TGTGCCAGCAGCTTGATCCGCACCGGGGAGCTGTTTTTT
>NA|NA|TRBJ2-2|TRBV9
CASSVATRGSNTGELFF
TGTGCCAGCAGCGTAGCTACTCGGGGGTCGAACACCGGGGAGCTGTTTTTT
>NA|NA|TRBJ1-4|TRBV6-1
CASSELPHLDRFNEKLFF
TGTGCCAGCAGTGAACTCCCTCATTTAGACAGATTCAATGAAAAACTGTTTTTT
>once|NA|TRBJ2-7|TRBV5-6
CASVFPDPRAYEQYF
TGTGCCAGCGTATTCCCGGATCCTCGAGCCTACGAGCAGTACTTC
>NA|TRBD1|TRBJ1-1|TRBV4-2
CASSQGRPGQGGVFTEAFF
TGTGCCAGCAGCCAAGGCCGACCGGGACAGGGGGGGGTTTTCACTGAAGCTTTCTTT
>NA|NA|TRBJ1-3|TRBV6-6
CASSYGLGNTIYF
TGTGCCAGCAGTTACGGACTGGGAAACACCATATATTTT
>NA|TRBD1|TRBJ1-5|TRBV6-7
CASSYSGQILLGKILGSENQPQHF
TGTGCCAGCAGTTACTCGGGACAGATACTCCTTGGCAAGATCCTTGGATCCGAAAATCAGCCCCAGCATTTT
>once|NA|TRBJ2-5|TRBV6-5
CASSYSTLPGETQYF
TGTGCCAGCAGTTACTCGACCCTCCCGGGGGAGACCCAGTACTTC
>NA|TRBD2|TRBJ2-1|TRBV10-3
CAISEPSGGLYNEQFF
TGTGCCATCAGTGAACCCAGCGGGGGGCTCTACAATGAGCAGTTCTTC
>NA|TRBD2|TRBJ2-7|TRBV7-9
CASSFGTSAAYEQYF
TGTGCCAGCAGCTTTGGGACTAGCGCTGCCTACGAGCAGTACTTC
>once|NA|TRBJ1-2|TRBV11-2
CASSLNPGPNYGYTF
TGTGCCAGCAGCTTAAATCCAGGGCCCAACTATGGCTACACCTTC
>NA|NA|TRBJ2-1|TRBV30
CAWSVASEQFF
TGTGCCTGGAGTGTTGCGAGTGAGCAGTTCTTC
>NA|TRBD2|TRBJ2-2|TRBV30
CASRLAGGRYGELFF
TGTGCCAGCCGTCTAGCGGGGGGGCGGTACGGGGAGCTGTTTTTT
>once|TRBD1|TRBJ2-2|TRBV6-5
CATQGANTGELFF
TGTGCCACCCAGGGGGCTAACACCGGGGAGCTGTTTTTT
>NA|NA|TRBJ1-5|TRBV6-1
CASSERWTGNQPQHF
TGTGCCAGCAGTGAACGGTGGACGGGCAATCAGCCCCAGCATTTT
>once|NA|TRBJ1-2|TRBV15
CATSRDWRPSDYGYTF
TGTGCCACCAGCAGAGATTGGCGACCATCTGACTATGGCTACACCTTC
>NA|NA|TRBJ2-7|TRBV20-1
CSAGSKDEQYF
TGCAGTGCCGGCTCTAAGGACGAGCAGTACTTC
>NA|NA|TRBJ1-1|TRBV30
CAWTGQGYTEAFF
TGTGCCTGGACCGGGCAGGGTTACACTGAAGCTTTCTTT
>NA|NA|TRBJ1-5|TRBV5-8
CASSSVAVTDSNQPQHF
TGTGCCAGCAGCTCCGTTGCGGTTACAGATAGCAATCAGCCCCAGCATTTT
>NA|NA|TRBJ2-7|TRBV10-3
CAISDLARGYEQYF
TGTGCCATCAGTGATTTAGCGCGAGGGTACGAGCAGTACTTC
>NA|NA|TRBJ2-7|TRBV29-1
CSTRGGSYEQYF
TGCAGCACCCGAGGTGGTTCCTACGAGCAGTACTTC
>NA|NA|TRBJ1-4|TRBV19
CASSITVSEKLFF
TGTGCCAGTAGTATAACAGTATCTGAAAAACTGTTTTTT
>NA|TRBD1|TRBJ1-1|TRBV30
CAWTRDSPRVAFF
TGTGCCTGGACCAGGGACAGCCCGAGGGTGGCTTTCTTT
>NA|NA|TRBJ2-2|TRBV9
CASSPMTGNTGELFF
TGTGCCAGCAGCCCTATGACGGGAAACACCGGGGAGCTGTTTTTT